This T cell receptor beta chain was retrieved from a study of preoperative IRX-2 immunotherapy in early breast cancer. Trimming at V came to 6 bases and at J to 3 bases, leaving 4 bases not matched to a gene. The V gene's germline CDR1 is LGHNT and CDR2 FRNRAP. CDR3 size: 14 residues. The method was immunoSEQ multiplex PCR; TCRdb's version includes in-frame clones alone and lacks a portion of them. The sample carries 40,000 to 45,000 clones, 70% to 80% recorded once. Indicated treatment: preoperative locoregional IRX-2 cytokine immunotherapy. This phase Ib study tested locoregional IRX-2 cytokine immunotherapy given before surgery.

The chain has TRBV12-5 and TRBJ2-3; 9 bases map to TRBD1. Specimen: tumor tissue, collected after IRX-2 immunotherapy. The source is a human donor with breast cancer. The CDR3 DNA reads as TGTGCTAGTGGCCGGGACAGGGTGACAGATACGCAGTATTTT. Amino acids: CASGRDRVTDTQYF. Full variable domain (missing parts from reference TRBV12-5 and TRBJ2-3): DARVTQTPRHKVTEMGQEVTMRCQPILGHNTVFWYRQTMMQGLELLAYFRNRAPLDDSGMPKDRFSAEMPDATLATLKIQPSEPRDSAVYFCASGRDRVTDTQYFGPGTRLTVL.